The 21 T cell receptor beta chains given below trace back to one sample, sequenced in a study of identical twins. TCRdb redid the calling of the 5' RACE reads with MiXCR, one entry per CDR3 protein. Counted here are 300,000 to 400,000 distinct CDR3 sequences, approximately 8.7% occurring once; the ten biggest clones make up approximately 9.3%. Input material: naive T cells sorted from blood. These receptors were obtained from a woman in her 50s in good health.

Concerning this clonotype itself: This may come from a read error, since a much larger clone is one base off. The rearrangement uses TRBV5-5 and TRBJ2-1; D uncertain. CDR1 and CDR2 from the germline V gene are SGHKS and YYEKEE (reference sequence). This CDR3 region has 15 residues. CDR3 nucleotide sequence: TGTGCCATCAGCTTCCTTCTAGACGGCTACAATGAGCAGTTCTTC. This sequence encodes CAISFLLDGYNEQFF.

J is TRBJ2-1 and V is TRBV27, with D possibly TRBD1 on 5 matching bases. Trimming stripped 7 bases from V and 14 bases from J, with 15 bases between. The CDR3 extends over 11 amino acids. The germline V gene encodes CDR1 MNHEY and CDR2 SMNVEV (reference sequence). CDR3 nucleotide sequence: TGTGCCAGCAAGTTGCAGGGTGGCGAGTTCTTC. Amino acid sequence: CASKLQGGEFF.

The table lists this clonotype with a few counts. V usage is TRBV3-1 and J usage is TRBJ2-5, with 15 positions matching TRBD2. V shed 4 bases, J shed 0 bases, and the junction held 15 bases outside the gene matches. CDR3 length: 21 residues. Germline V gives CDR1 LGHDT, CDR2 YNNKEL (reference sequence). This chain's CDR3 is CASSLKQLTGTSGRNQETQYF. CDR3 nucleotides: TGTGCCAGCAGCCTGAAACAACTTACCGGGACTAGCGGGAGGAACCAAGAGACCCAGTACTTC.

This chain uses TRBV12-3 or TRBV12-4 with TRBJ1-4; D is uncertain. V shed 2 bases and J shed 7 bases, with 11 bases lying between them. This CDR3 has 14 amino acids. The CDR3 reads CASSLSGSSEKLFF. CDR3 DNA: TGTGCCAGCAGTTTATCGGGGTCCAGTGAAAAACTGTTTTTT.

Of note for this clonotype: Mismatch with germline at one junction end may stem from a read error. The rearrangement links TRBV5-5 to TRBJ1-6; D possibly corresponds to TRBD1 (5 bases). Germline V lookup: CDR1 SGHKS, CDR2 YYEKEE (reference sequence). The CDR3 runs to 15 residues. The CDR3 loop is CASSFGAGYNTPLHF. In DNA, the CDR3 is TGTGCCAGCAGCTTCGGGGCAGGGTATAATACACCCCTCCACTTT.

This clonotype has more than one count but fewer than ten. J is TRBJ2-1 and V is TRBV12-3 or TRBV12-4; D call uncertain. Trimming took off 5 bases at V and 2 bases at J, with 16 bases between the two ends. This CDR3 is built from 16 residues. The CDR3 DNA reads as TGTGCCAGCAGTGTAGACTTCTCGCAAACCTACAATGAGCAGTTCTTC. Protein product: CASSVDFSQTYNEQFF.

Many counts were recorded for this clonotype. J is TRBJ2-1 and V is TRBV5-1; D is possibly TRBD2 (6 bases). Germline assignment: CDR1 SGHRS and CDR2 YFSETQ. The CDR3 is made up of 17 amino acids. V was cut by 2 bases and J by 0 bases, with 15 bases left in between. CDR3 DNA: TGCGCCAGCAGCTTACTAATAGCGGAAAGCTCCTACAATGAGCAGTTCTTC. Translated: CASSLLIAESSYNEQFF.

The chain combines TRBV5-1 with TRBJ2-6, with D perhaps matching TRBD2 (5 bases). The CDR3 has 15 residues. Trimming took off 4 bases at V and 1 base at J, with 9 bases between the two ends. Germline V gene lookup returns CDR1 SGHRS and CDR2 YFSETQ. CDR3 DNA: TGCGCCAGCAGCCGAGGGAGATCTGGGGCCAACGTCCTGACTTTC. Its translation is CASSRGRSGANVLTF.

This clonotype came up a few times. The CDR3 sequence is CASSQVRYNEQFF. The CDR3 region has the DNA TGTGCCAGCAGCCAGGTCAGGTATAATGAGCAGTTCTTC. The chain employs TRBV4-2 and TRBJ2-1; D gene ambiguous. From germline, CDR1 is LGHNA and CDR2 YNFKEQ. V was cut by 3 bases and J by 7 bases, with 10 bases left in between. The CDR3 contains 13 residues.

J is TRBJ1-2 and V is TRBV27; no reliable D call. This CDR3 has 15 residues. Trimming removed 0 bases at V and 0 bases at J, with 8 bases between. Germline V gives CDR1 MNHEY, CDR2 SMNVEV (reference sequence). CDR3 protein: CASSLSGPPNYGYTF. The CDR3 region has the DNA TGTGCCAGCAGTTTATCTGGTCCCCCTAACTATGGCTACACCTTC.

This clonotype turned up a few times. The chain links TRBV20-1 to TRBJ2-2; tentatively, D is TRBD2 (5 bases). In germline, CDR1 is DFQATT, CDR2 SNEGSKA (reference sequence). The CDR3 has 15 residues. Trimming took 1 base from V and 3 from J, leaving 12 bases between them. CDR3 in amino acids: CSARVASPDTGELFF. The DNA for the CDR3 is TGCAGTGCTAGAGTTGCTAGCCCCGACACCGGGGAGCTGTTTTTT.

V gene TRBV6-1 combines with J gene TRBJ1-5; D remains ambiguous. The germline V gene has CDR1 MNHNS and CDR2 SASEGT. V was trimmed by 6 bases and J by 0 bases, leaving 12 bases between them. The length of the CDR3 is 15 residues. The CDR3 region has the DNA TGTGCCAGCAGCCGGACGTGGGATAGCAATCAGCCCCAGCATTTT. Translation gives CASSRTWDSNQPQHF.

This clonotype was seen at least ten times. The CDR3 sequence: CASSQDRVGHGYTF. The CDR3 DNA reads TGCGCCAGCAGCCAAGATAGGGTTGGCCATGGCTACACCTTC. The genes are TRBV4-1 and TRBJ1-2; D is unresolved. Per the germline V gene, CDR1 is MGHRA and CDR2 is YSYEKL. Deletions cut 0 bases from V and 6 bases from J, with 11 bases between. CDR3 size: 14 residues.

This clonotype was picked up many times. The rearrangement links TRBV20-1 to TRBJ1-2, with D possibly TRBD1 on 6 matching bases. The germline gives CDR1 DFQATT, CDR2 SNEGSKA (reference sequence). V lost 1 base and J lost 2, with 14 bases in between. There are 15 residues in the CDR3. CDR3 loop: CSARAPGQTNYGYTF. CDR3 nucleotides: TGCAGTGCTAGAGCCCCAGGACAGACAAACTATGGCTACACCTTC.

This clonotype occurred a few times. The J gene is TRBJ2-3, the V gene TRBV9, with 10 bases lining up with TRBD2. With 3 bases clipped from V and 5 bases from J, the junction kept 6 bases outside the gene matches. Germline V lookup: CDR1 SGDLS, CDR2 YYNGEE. The CDR3 runs to 15 residues. This CDR3 is CASSAGTSDRDTQYF. CDR3 bases: TGTGCCAGCAGCGCCGGGACTAGCGATCGAGATACGCAGTATTTT.

The table lists this clonotype with a few counts. J is TRBJ2-1 and V is TRBV2; the D is unclear. V lost 3 bases, J lost 3 bases, and 12 bases lay in between. The germline gives CDR1 SNHLY, CDR2 FYNNEI. CDR3 length equals 15 residues. The CDR3 DNA reads as TGTGCCAGCAGTGAGGGCCCTGGGGTCTACAATGAGCAGTTCTTC. This gives the protein CASSEGPGVYNEQFF.

This chain connects TRBV7-8 to TRBJ2-1, with 11 bases identical to TRBD2. CDR1 and CDR2 (germline): SGHVS, FQNEAQ. This CDR3 contains 16 residues. Trimming took 3 bases from V and 7 from J; bases not matched to a gene: 8. The CDR3 DNA is TGTGCCAGCAGCTTCCCTAGCGGGAGGCCGAGGAATGAGCAGTTCTTC. Translation gives CASSFPSGRPRNEQFF.

In DNA, the CDR3 is TGTGCCAGCAGCTTAGCGGCAGGGGCCCCCATGAACACTGAAGCTTTCTTT. Amino acid sequence: CASSLAAGAPMNTEAFF. The gene calls are TRBV7-9 and TRBJ1-1; a weak D match, TRBD1 (6 bases). Trimming stripped 0 bases from V and 0 bases from J, with 14 bases between. This CDR3 spans 17 amino acids. Germline CDR1 is SEHNR and CDR2 is FQNEAQ (reference sequence). The whole variable domain, filled in from reference TRBV7-9 and TRBJ1-1, reads DTGVSQNPRHKITKRGQNVTFRCDPISEHNRLYWYRQTLGQGPEFLTYFQNEAQLEKSRLLSDRFSAERPKGSFSTLEIQRTEQGDSAMYLCASSLAAGAPMNTEAFFGQGTRLTVV.

The table lists this clonotype with many counts. The rearrangement links TRBV6-5 to TRBJ2-5; TRBD1 is a possible D gene (5 bases). The CDR3 is 14 amino acids. V was pared by 2 bases and J by 0 bases, with 7 bases between. Germline CDR1 and CDR2: MNHEY and SVGAGI. The CDR3: CASSYQGDQETQYF. The DNA for the CDR3 is TGTGCCAGCAGTTACCAAGGGGACCAAGAGACCCAGTACTTC.

A word on this clonotype: The junction departs from the called germline gene at one end, perhaps through a read error. V usage is TRBV12-3 or TRBV12-4 and J usage is TRBJ2-1, with 9 bases lining up with TRBD2. The CDR3 is made up of 11 amino acids. The CDR3 spells CASSFGGRVYF. The CDR3 bases are TGTGCCAGCAGTTTCGGCGGGAGGGTATACTTC.

The V call is TRBV11-2, the J call TRBJ2-1; 7 nucleotides match TRBD1. This CDR3 spans 14 amino acids. From germline, CDR1 is SGHAT and CDR2 FQNNGV. The ends lost 5 bases at V and 8 bases at J; junction bases unmatched: 9. CDR3 sequence reads: CASSTETGWDEQFF. DNA for the CDR3: TGTGCCAGCAGCACCGAGACAGGGTGGGATGAGCAGTTCTTC.